One sample yielded the 20 T cell receptor beta chains listed below, sequenced in a study of T cell changes during pregnancy in multiple sclerosis. Using immunoSEQ multiplex PCR, the repertoire was profiled, and TCRdb retains in-frame clones only, with some absent. The sample lists 65,000 to 85,000 clones; roughly 90% were seen once. Sequencing was performed on peripheral blood, taken in the first trimester of pregnancy. The source of these receptors is a female donor in good health, enrolled as a control in a pregnancy study.

The rearrangement links TRBV27 to TRBJ2-7; tentative D call: TRBD1 (5 bases). CDR3 size: 14 residues. V gave up 3 bases and J gave up 3 bases, with 12 bases separating them. Germline CDR1 MNHEY, CDR2 SMNVEV (reference sequence). The CDR3 sequence: CASSFDRSFYEQYF. CDR3 bases: TGTGCCAGCAGTTTCGACAGATCCTTCTACGAGCAGTACTTC.

V and J are TRBV5-1 and TRBJ1-4; unclear D gene. The CDR3 is 14 residues long. V was clipped by 0 bases and J by 3 bases, with 6 bases between them. CDR1 and CDR2 from the germline V gene are SGHRS and YFSETQ. The CDR3 region is CASSLGSPNEKLFF. CDR3 in DNA: TGCGCCAGCAGCTTGGGGAGTCCTAATGAAAAACTGTTTTTT.

The chain has TRBV5-1 and TRBJ2-3; 8 bases match TRBD2. The J segment lost 0 bases and the V segment lost 0 bases, leaving 0 bases of the junction unmatched. The CDR3 has 15 residues. Per germline, CDR1 SGHRS and CDR2 YFSETQ. The CDR3 here is CASSLVAGSTDTQYF. In DNA form, the CDR3 reads TGCGCCAGCAGCTTGGTAGCGGGAAGCACAGATACGCAGTATTTT.

The rearrangement joins TRBV25-1 to TRBJ1-1; D possibly corresponds to TRBD1 (5 bases). The CDR3 spans 17 residues. V shed 2 bases and J shed 4 bases, with 20 bases lying between them. The V gene's germline CDR1 is MGHDK and CDR2 SYGVNS. The CDR3 loop is CASSEIIREGAGTEAFF. In nucleotides, the CDR3 is TGTGCCAGCAGTGAAATAATTAGAGAAGGGGCCGGCACTGAAGCTTTCTTT.

V and J are TRBV10-3 and TRBJ1-5; D is possibly TRBD1 (5 bases). V lost 2 bases, J lost 3 bases, and 17 bases lay in between. Germline values: CDR1 ENHRY, CDR2 SYGVKD. CDR3 length: 17 amino acids. CDR3 in amino acids: CAISERDSVSSNQPQHF. The DNA for the CDR3 is TGTGCCATCAGTGAGAGAGACAGCGTAAGCTCCAATCAGCCCCAGCATTTT.

This clone was recorded a few times. The J gene is TRBJ1-2, the V gene TRBV6-7; TRBD1 matches 10 bases. TRBV6-7 is annotated as an ORF whose role is uncertain. The ends lost 7 bases at V and 8 bases at J; junction bases unmatched: 13. The CDR3 has 15 amino acids. CDR3 DNA: TGTGCCAGCATAGCGCCCGACAGGGGGCCGGGCGGCTACACCTTC. Translation: CASIAPDRGPGGYTF.

This clone was counted once. The CDR3 loop is CASSFRDWTSYEQYF. CDR3 coding DNA: TGTGCCAGCAGCTTCCGGGACTGGACTTCCTACGAGCAGTACTTC. This chain links TRBV11-3 with TRBJ2-7; D perhaps matches TRBD2 (6 bases). The CDR3 runs 15 residues. CDR1 is SGHNT, CDR2 YENEEA, per germline. Trimming stripped 3 bases from V and 1 base from J, with 13 bases between.

V and J are TRBV18 and TRBJ2-7; D may be TRBD1 (6 bases). The germline CDR1 and CDR2 sequences are KGHSH and LQKENI. With 3 bases removed from V and 1 base from J, the gap between germline ends came to 7 bases. The CDR3 is made up of 13 amino acids. The CDR3 DNA sequence: TGTGCCAGCTCACCGGACAGATCCTACGAGCAGTACTTC. This translates into CASSPDRSYEQYF.

The chain's CDR3 is CASSFSAGVNNSPLHF. For the CDR3, the DNA is TGTGCCAGCAGCTTCTCGGCAGGGGTCAATAATTCACCCCTCCACTTT. The V and J genes are TRBV5-5 and TRBJ1-6; the D gene is possibly TRBD1 (6 bases). Germline-derived CDR1 and CDR2 are SGHKS and YYEKEE (reference sequence). Trimming left V 2 bases short and J 5 bases short, with 14 bases between. This CDR3 contains 16 residues.

This clone was recorded only once. The chain links TRBV30 to TRBJ2-7; D is unclear. The germline V gene encodes CDR1 GTSNPN and CDR2 SVGIG (reference sequence). This CDR3 has 13 amino acids. V dropped 0 bases and J dropped 5 bases, with 11 bases sitting between them. The chain's CDR3 is CAWSVEVSHEQYF. The CDR3 bases are TGTGCCTGGAGTGTTGAGGTGAGCCACGAGCAGTACTTC.

This clone was counted a single time. The rearrangement links TRBV5-4 to TRBJ1-4, with D maybe TRBD1 (5 bases). The germline gives CDR1 SGHNT, CDR2 YYREEE (reference sequence). V shed 0 bases and J shed 9 bases, with 24 bases lying between them. The CDR3 is 18 amino acids. Written as DNA, the CDR3 is TGTGCCAGCAGCTTGGCCGGGGGGGAAGGGGCCAGGAGGAAAAAACTGTTTTTT. Its protein is CASSLAGGEGARRKKLFF.

This rearrangement joins TRBV13 to TRBJ2-5; D might be TRBD2 (6 bases). This CDR3 contains 13 residues. Trimming took 3 bases from V and 4 from J, leaving 9 bases between them. Germline CDR1 is PRHDT and CDR2 is FYEKMQ (reference sequence). The CDR3 DNA follows: TGTGCCAGCAGCTTTGGGGGGTCAGAGACCCAGTACTTC. Translation: CASSFGGSETQYF.

V and J are TRBV7-2 and TRBJ2-3; 11 bases fit TRBD2. Trimming took 2 bases from V and 4 from J; bases not matched to a gene: 11. CDR1 SGHTA and CDR2 FQGNSA come from the germline V gene. CDR3 length: 18 amino acids. For the CDR3, the DNA is TGTGCCAGCAGCTTAACCCTTGTAGCGGGAGGGCCAGCAGATACGCAGTATTTT. This codes for CASSLTLVAGGPADTQYF.

The J gene is TRBJ2-1, the V gene TRBV11-2; 8 bases map to TRBD2. CDR1 is SGHAT, CDR2 FQNNGV, per germline. The length of the CDR3 is 15 residues. Trimming at V came to 0 bases and at J to 4 bases, leaving 2 bases not matched to a gene. The CDR3 protein is CASSLETSGYNEQFF. CDR3 nucleotides: TGTGCCAGCAGCTTAGAAACTAGCGGATACAATGAGCAGTTCTTC.

This clone has more than one count but fewer than ten. This sequence joins TRBV2 and TRBJ1-4, with TRBD1 as a possible D gene (5 bases). Trimming left V 6 bases short and J 3 bases short, with 14 bases between. The germline V gene has CDR1 SNHLY and CDR2 FYNNEI. CDR3 length: 15 amino acids. DNA of the CDR3: TGTGCCAGCAGCGGTGGCGGGACGGCTAATGAAAAACTGTTTTTT. This translates into CASSGGGTANEKLFF.

The rearrangement links TRBV7-2 to TRBJ2-5; tentative D call: TRBD1 (6 bases). The ends were cut back, 4 bases at V and 3 bases at J, with 12 bases in the middle. The CDR3 spans 14 residues. Germline values: CDR1 SGHTA, CDR2 FQGNSA. CDR3 DNA: TGTGCCAGCAGCTCCAGCCGGACAGAAGAGACCCAGTACTTC. It translates to CASSSSRTEETQYF.

V usage is TRBV6-4 and J usage is TRBJ2-3; TRBD2 matches 7 bases. CDR3 length equals 15 residues. With 5 bases clipped from V and 4 bases from J, the junction kept 9 bases outside the gene matches. Germline CDR1 reads MRHNA; CDR2 reads SNTAGT. CDR3: CASSPRLAGADTQYF. DNA of the CDR3: TGTGCCAGCAGTCCTAGACTAGCCGGGGCAGATACGCAGTATTTT.

The chain uses TRBV5-8 and TRBJ2-3; 14 bases line up with TRBD2. Germline V gives CDR1 SGHTS, CDR2 YDEGEE. This CDR3 has 18 amino acids. The J segment lost 2 bases and the V segment lost 4 bases, leaving 9 bases of the junction unmatched. CDR3 sequence: CASSRGTSGGLNTDTQYF. The CDR3 bases are TGTGCCAGCAGCCGTGGGACTAGCGGGGGACTCAACACAGATACGCAGTATTTT.

V gene TRBV9 combines with J gene TRBJ2-3; a possible D gene is TRBD2 (7 bases). This CDR3 is built from 14 residues. Germline CDR1 reads SGDLS; CDR2 reads YYNGEE. V lost 6 bases to trimming and J lost 2 bases, with 13 bases between them. Here the CDR3 DNA reads TGTGCCAGCACGGCGGGGGCCAACACAGATACGCAGTATTTT. It translates to CASTAGANTDTQYF.

The V call is TRBV5-1, the J call TRBJ1-2; 8 bases line up with TRBD1. Germline V gives CDR1 SGHRS, CDR2 YFSETQ. V lost 4 bases to trimming and J lost 8 bases; unmatched junction nucleotides: 10. The CDR3 length is 14 residues. CDR3 in amino acids: CASSPGQGNGGYTF. The CDR3 nucleotides are TGCGCCAGCAGCCCCGGACAGGGTAACGGCGGCTACACCTTC.